This TCR beta chain is from a study of shared clonotypes between healthy human individuals (dated by TCRdb to 2020 to 2022). As for the study more broadly: A couple of women and a few men aged 18 to 49 years were included in the cohort. Libraries were prepared and TCR repertoires were sequenced by different laboratories using diverse techniques, in order to increase sequencing depth and limit assay-specific biases. To estimate repertoire size and how much clonotypes are shared between individuals, the study performed deep sequencing of blood TCR repertoires from 4 to 6 healthy adults. For each donor, CD4 naive and CD4 memory were each run on three plates, CD8 naive on two plates, and CD8 memory on one plate. Between about 0.9 and 8.9 billion PBMCs per donor were obtained by leukapheresis. Findings and caveats that apply to the study as a whole: Clonotypes shared by all four sorted-subset donors showed higher generation probabilities than non-shared clonotypes. When four donors were compared, the shared fraction of clonotypes was approximately 5% for naive CD4, more than 3% for naive CD8, 2.3% for memory CD4, and less than 0.5% for memory CD8. Only blood was sampled, and tissue TCR repertoires likely differ from those in blood. The genetic and exposure-history diversity represented was limited by the small number of donors. Even with the large sequencing depth, rarefaction of the sorted-subset datasets indicated that sequencing was incomplete. Based on pairwise subsampling, the degree of clonotype sharing among donors was expected to be affected by sequencing depth. Naive subsets generally had larger estimated clonotype richness than memory subsets.

Donors were healthy HIV-negative adults with no recently reported acute infections or vaccinations. Every donor was a Caucasian adult residing in Nashville, Tennessee, USA. CD4+ T cells were enriched through magnetic negative selection, after which naive cells were positively selected on CD45RA and the remaining negative fraction served as the memory subset. Blood was collected by leukapheresis, and PBMCs were isolated by Ficoll-Histopaque density gradient centrifugation and then cryopreserved in liquid nitrogen vapor phase. Analytical flow cytometry was used to check the purity and quantity of every magnetically sorted T cell population. From each sorted fraction, genomic DNA was isolated and quantified by UV absorbance on a Nanodrop 2000c. Between the V and J ends, shortened by 5 bases and 4 bases respectively, the junction contains 22 bases. The CDR1 and CDR2 encoded by the germline V gene are SGHAT and FQNNGV. The CDR3 numbers 17 residues from cysteine through phenylalanine. The retained sequence is limited to the CDR3, 51 bases, with the frame set at the first base.

Using the deep immunoSEQ assay, multiplex PCR amplified TCR CDR3 regions from genomic DNA. Extracted genomic DNA from each cell subset was spread evenly across all wells of several immunoSEQ 96-well plates, with each plate serving as a replicate. For sorted subsets, each replicate PCR was loaded with roughly 200 ng genomic DNA, equivalent to 25,000 to 30,000 T cell genomes. Purified libraries were measured with a Qubit 3.0 fluorometer, size-checked on a Bioanalyzer 2100, and measured again with the KAPA Library Quantification kit. Every immunoSEQ 96-well plate was sequenced on a dedicated single-read 150-cycle Illumina NextSeq 550 flow cell. The original pipeline was this. The immunoSEQ output contained only junctional sequences without quality scores, so filtering could not match that applied to full-length reads. Sequences were annotated with PyIR, a Python wrapper for IgBLAST v1.9, using IMGT germline references to assign V/J genes and CDR3. Reads with weak V/J assignments (E-value above 1e-6), missing CDR3, stop codons, out-of-frame junctions, or ambiguous translated residues were removed. A V3J clonotype was defined by an identical inferred V gene, J gene, and CDR3 amino acid sequence. Percentage overlap between repertoires was calculated by dividing the number of shared unique clonotypes by the size of the smaller repertoire. Richness of each repertoire was evaluated using RTK rarefaction, the Chao1 estimator, and Recon v2.1 estimates of unobserved clonotypes. Generation probabilities for all TCRbeta clonotypes obtained by the gDNA method from a handful of donors were computed using OLGA. Sourced from immuneACCESS, this table was stored by TCRdb with only in-frame sequences that have V and J called. A share of the clones is absent; for the studies checked, an unresolved V gene accounts for under half, and the remainder has no known explanation. That table gives V, J and clone size, and the DNA gave D and trimming. Recorded for this sample are about 2.4 million clones; 93% of them occurred a single time. Clones ranked in the top ten supply roughly 0.39% of the sample.

About this clone itself: Which antigen it targets is not known. No much larger clonotype is one base removed from it; base qualities were not supplied.

This TCR derives from a man between 18 and 29 years old in good health. Some clones in this sample may be carry-over from other donors' samples. This chain joins TRBV11-2 to TRBJ2-3, with TRBD2 as a weak D call on 6 bases. Sequencing was done on a sample of naive CD4+ T cells from PBMCs. The cell subset or site label, as the study defines it: CD45RA+ positively selected. Read as DNA, the sequence is TGTGCCAGCAGCCCGGTCGGGACGGGAGTACGTCCAGATACGCAGTATTTT. Its amino acids are CASSPVGTGVRPDTQYF.